The present entry profiles one T cell receptor (beta chain) with its context. The antigen remains undetermined. The trim removed 5 bases at V and 8 bases at J, leaving 16 bases unmatched. Germline V gives CDR1 SSHAT, CDR2 FNYEAQ (reference sequence). This CDR3 is 18 amino acids long. In the PCR, 60 Vbeta and 13 Jbeta primers were used. Only in-frame clones appear in the TCRdb table, and some are missing; sequencing was by immunoSEQ multiplex PCR. This table has 160,000 or so clones, roughly 84% appearing once. This sample is part of a study of cytomegalovirus exposure and HLA in healthy donors. Study conclusions and caveats: Later, TCR association rates were found to vary by HLA locus, highest for DRB1 and lowest for HLA-C.

This sequence originates from a man aged 25 to 40 in good health and CMV-seronegative. V is TRBV7-7 and J is TRBJ2-1; 12 nucleotides align to TRBD2. Sequencing input: PBMCs. In DNA form, the CDR3 reads TGTGCCAGCAGCCAAAGATCCCTGCTAGCGGGAGGGCGGGATGAGCAGTTCTTC. This codes for CASSQRSLLAGGRDEQFF.